The next 31 T cell receptor beta chains were all read from a single sample in a study of cytomegalovirus exposure and HLA in healthy donors. Assay: immunoSEQ multiplex PCR; the TCRdb copy retains only in-frame clones and omits some. The sample includes 250,000 to 400,000 clones, 88% of them seen just once. Sequencing used PBMCs. These receptors were taken from a man aged 30 to 45 in good health and CMV-seronegative.

This clone was recorded only once. This rearrangement joins TRBV5-1 to TRBJ2-2, with TRBD1 as a possible D gene (5 bases). CDR3 size: 15 residues. The V and J ends lost 0 bases and 4 bases respectively, with 10 bases between them. The germline gives CDR1 SGHRS, CDR2 YFSETQ. The CDR3 spells CASSLVQGSTGELFF. CDR3 nucleotide sequence: TGCGCCAGCAGCTTGGTCCAGGGATCCACCGGGGAGCTGTTTTTT.

The genes are TRBV4-1 and TRBJ2-3; D is uncertain. With 2 bases removed from V and 4 bases from J, the gap between germline ends came to 10 bases. This CDR3 spans 14 amino acids. Germline V gene sequence: CDR1 MGHRA, CDR2 YSYEKL. In DNA, the CDR3 is TGCGCCAGCAGCCAACAGCAGGTTCCAGATACGCAGTATTTT. It yields the protein CASSQQQVPDTQYF.

The J gene is TRBJ2-2, the V gene TRBV5-6; 8 bases line up with TRBD1. With V trimmed by 3 bases and J by 5 bases, 6 bases remained unmatched. The CDR3 loop spans 15 amino acids. In germline, CDR1 is SGHDT, CDR2 YYEEEE. The CDR3 region is CASSSDRARTGELFF. CDR3 nucleotide sequence: TGTGCCAGCAGCTCGGACAGGGCGCGGACCGGGGAGCTGTTTTTT.

The CDR3 DNA reads as TGTGCCAGCAGCTTAAACAGGGGGAGCTACAATGAGCAGTTCTTC. Translated, it gives CASSLNRGSYNEQFF. The chain links TRBV5-4 to TRBJ2-1; TRBD1 aligns across 8 bases. CDR1 SGHNT and CDR2 YYREEE come from the germline V gene (reference sequence). The CDR3 loop spans 15 amino acids. Trimming removed 2 bases from V and 3 bases from J; junction bases left unmatched: 4.

The chain employs TRBV4-1 and TRBJ1-2; 7 positions agree with TRBD1. Germline values: CDR1 MGHRA, CDR2 YSYEKL. Trimming took 7 bases from V and 4 from J; bases not matched to a gene: 6. This CDR3 has 13 amino acids. The CDR3 loop is CASKQGGGYGYTF. CDR3 sequence (DNA): TGCGCCAGCAAGCAGGGGGGAGGCTATGGCTACACCTTC.

The chain uses TRBV5-1 and TRBJ2-4; perhaps TRBD2 as D (5 bases). Trimming left V 4 bases short and J 0 bases short, with 17 bases between. The germline gives CDR1 SGHRS, CDR2 YFSETQ. The CDR3 spans 17 residues. CDR3 nucleotides: TGCGCCAGCAGCCCAGGACTTGCCGACTTAGCCAAAAACATTCAGTACTTC. This gives the protein CASSPGLADLAKNIQYF.

In this sample, this clone turned up once. V is TRBV13 and J is TRBJ2-2, with unresolved D. With 2 bases removed from V and 4 bases from J, the gap between germline ends came to 8 bases. CDR3 size: 14 residues. Germline CDR1 reads PRHDT; CDR2 reads FYEKMQ (reference sequence). CDR3 residues: CASSLTVTTGELFF. The CDR3 DNA reads TGTGCCAGCAGCTTAACAGTAACCACCGGGGAGCTGTTTTTT.

The chain is built from TRBV27 and TRBJ1-4, with D maybe TRBD1 (6 bases). With 2 bases removed from V and 8 bases from J, the gap between germline ends came to 12 bases. CDR1 MNHEY and CDR2 SMNVEV come from the germline V gene (reference sequence). There are 14 residues in the CDR3. CDR3 in amino acids: CASSLRQGWEKLFF. The CDR3 coding sequence is TGTGCCAGCAGTTTAAGGCAGGGGTGGGAAAAACTGTTTTTT.

V is TRBV25-1 and J is TRBJ2-3; TRBD2 aligns across 13 bases. This CDR3 comprises 17 residues. J lost 14 bases, V lost 3 bases, and 17 bases had no gene match. The germline V gene encodes CDR1 MGHDK and CDR2 SYGVNS. In DNA form, the CDR3 reads TGTGCCAGCAGTGATAGAGGACTAGCGGGGGCGACGTCTTTTCTGTATTTT. It codes for CASSDRGLAGATSFLYF.

The gene calls are TRBV18 and TRBJ2-5; the match to TRBD2 covers 15 bases. Germline V CDR1 and CDR2: KGHSH, LQKENI. V trimming: 4 bases; J trimming: 7 bases; junction bases outside the gene matches: 13. CDR3 length equals 18 residues. The CDR3 sequence: CASSRGLAGGTGRGTQYF. CDR3 sequence (DNA): TGTGCCAGCTCACGAGGACTAGCGGGGGGGACCGGCCGGGGGACCCAGTACTTC.

This chain connects TRBV5-6 to TRBJ2-3, with 7 nucleotides matching TRBD1. The J segment lost 0 bases and the V segment lost 4 bases, leaving 8 bases of the junction unmatched. Germline V gene data show CDR1 as SGHDT and CDR2 as YYEEEE. This CDR3 contains 16 residues. CDR3 region: CASSGGNRGSTDTQYF. As DNA, the CDR3 is TGTGCCAGCAGCGGTGGGAACAGGGGCAGCACAGATACGCAGTATTTT.

The chain is built from TRBV5-1 and TRBJ2-7; 8 bases match TRBD2. The V gene end was trimmed by 0 bases and the J gene end by 3 bases; junction bases not matched to a gene: 11. Germline CDR1 reads SGHRS; CDR2 reads YFSETQ. The CDR3 extends over 17 amino acids. CDR3 loop: CASSLVGGGSDFYEQYF. The CDR3 DNA sequence: TGCGCCAGCAGCTTGGTCGGCGGGGGGTCGGATTTCTACGAGCAGTACTTC.

This clone was recorded a few times. The rearrangement uses TRBV6-1 and TRBJ1-5; 7 bases line up with TRBD1. V gave up 4 bases and J gave up 3 bases; unmatched junction bases: 3. The CDR3 runs to 14 residues. Germline loops: CDR1 MNHNS, CDR2 SASEGT. The CDR3 protein is CASSGDRVNQPQHF. CDR3 DNA: TGTGCCAGCAGTGGAGACAGGGTCAATCAGCCCCAGCATTTT.

The CDR3 DNA reads TGCGCCAGCAGTGATAACTTTTTCACAGATACGCAGTATTTT. Translated, it gives CASSDNFFTDTQYF. The chain is built from TRBV10-2 and TRBJ2-3; D unresolved. The germline CDR1 and CDR2 sequences are WSHSY and SAAADI. V was shortened by 3 bases and J by 2 bases, with 9 bases between the two germline ends. The CDR3 is made up of 14 amino acids.

V gene TRBV5-6 combines with J gene TRBJ1-5, with D possibly matching TRBD1 (6 bases). Germline CDR1 is SGHDT and CDR2 is YYEEEE. The CDR3 is 15 amino acids. V lost 3 bases and J 4 bases, leaving 14 bases between the germline ends. The CDR3 DNA is TGTGCCAGCAGCTCAGTTATGGGGGCAAATCAGCCCCAGCATTTT. Protein product: CASSSVMGANQPQHF.

V usage is TRBV18 and J usage is TRBJ2-3; TRBD1 matches 8 bases. V was pared by 3 bases and J by 0 bases, with 2 bases of the junction left unmatched. The germline V gene has CDR1 KGHSH and CDR2 LQKENI. CDR3 length equals 15 residues. CDR3 sequence reads: CASSPRDRSTDTQYF. DNA of the CDR3: TGTGCCAGCTCACCCCGGGACAGGAGCACAGATACGCAGTATTTT.

The rearrangement links TRBV6-1 to TRBJ2-7, with 8 bases identical to TRBD2. The trim removed 3 bases at V and 5 bases at J, leaving 9 bases unmatched. CDR1 MNHNS and CDR2 SASEGT come from the germline V gene. This CDR3 is 15 amino acids long. The CDR3 region has the DNA TGTGCCAGCAGTGATTCTGTAGCGGGGTTGGACGAGCAGTACTTC. It translates to CASSDSVAGLDEQYF.

Regarding this clone: One junction end disagrees with the germline gene, perhaps due to a read error. The chain employs TRBV6-5 and TRBJ1-6; 9 positions match TRBD1. Germline V CDR1 and CDR2: MNHEY, SVGAGI. The CDR3 is 13 residues long. The DNA of the CDR3 is TGTGCCACCTCCCGGACAGGGGATTCACCCCTCTACTTT. Its protein product is CATSRTGDSPLYF.

The V call is TRBV25-1, the J call TRBJ1-1, with a tentative D call TRBD1 (5 bases). CDR1 and CDR2 from the germline V gene are MGHDK and SYGVNS. V lost 4 bases to trimming and J lost 1 base, with 16 bases between them. The CDR3 has 16 residues. CDR3 nucleotide sequence: TGTGCCAGCAGTGCCTCCCCAGGACAAAAGAACACTGAAGCTTTCTTT. Protein sequence: CASSASPGQKNTEAFF.

The chain uses TRBV5-1 and TRBJ2-3; D remains unclear. Trimming stripped 5 bases from V and 0 bases from J, with 7 bases between. Germline CDR1 reads SGHRS; CDR2 reads YFSETQ. The CDR3 totals 13 residues. The CDR3: CASSPTSTDTQYF. Here the CDR3 DNA reads TGCGCCAGCAGTCCGACTAGCACAGATACGCAGTATTTT.

The J gene is TRBJ1-5, the V gene TRBV18; 7 positions agree with TRBD1. V was clipped by 6 bases and J by 5 bases; unmatched bases: 13. There are 16 residues in the CDR3. Looked up from germline, CDR1 is KGHSH and CDR2 is LQKENI. The DNA of the CDR3 is TGTGCCAGCTCCCTCGGACAGGAGAGGCTTCATCAGCCCCAGCATTTT. It translates to CASSLGQERLHQPQHF.

The chain combines TRBV6-1 with TRBJ2-7; TRBD1 matches 10 bases. Trimming cost V 4 bases and J 4 bases; bases outside gene matches: 4. The CDR3 length is 14 residues. Germline V CDR1 and CDR2: MNHNS, SASEGT. The CDR3: CASSGDRGLYEQYF. The DNA of the CDR3 is TGTGCCAGCAGTGGGGACAGGGGACTGTACGAGCAGTACTTC.

V is TRBV9 and J is TRBJ2-7, with 11 bases identical to TRBD1. This CDR3 has 17 amino acids. Germline loops: CDR1 SGDLS, CDR2 YYNGEE. Germline trimming cut 3 bases from V and 5 bases from J; bases unmatched to any gene: 13. The CDR3 loop is CASSAERGDRGKHEQYF. The DNA for the CDR3 is TGTGCCAGCAGCGCCGAAAGAGGGGACAGGGGGAAACACGAGCAGTACTTC. The entire variable domain, with the rest obtained from reference TRBV9 and TRBJ2-7, is as follows: DSGVTQTPKHLITATGQRVTLRCSPRSGDLSVYWYQQSLDQGLQFLIQYYNGEERAKGNILERFSAQQFPDLHSELNLSSLELGDSALYFCASSAERGDRGKHEQYFGPGTRLTVT.

The genes are TRBV5-1 and TRBJ2-7; D possibly corresponds to TRBD1 (6 bases). The CDR3 covers 16 residues. The V gene's germline CDR1 is SGHRS and CDR2 YFSETQ. V lost 0 bases and J 0 bases, leaving 13 bases between the germline ends. The CDR3 nucleotides are TGCGCCAGCAGCTTGGTGACAGGAGACAGCTCCTACGAGCAGTACTTC. It specifies CASSLVTGDSSYEQYF.

V and J are TRBV4-1 and TRBJ2-3; D possibly corresponds to TRBD1 (5 bases). Looked up from germline, CDR1 is MGHRA and CDR2 is YSYEKL. Trimming pared 0 bases from V and 1 base from J, leaving 11 bases between. The CDR3 is made up of 16 amino acids. CDR3 nucleotides: TGCGCCAGCAGCCAAGAAAGGGCAGGGCGCACAGATACGCAGTATTTT. Translating it yields CASSQERAGRTDTQYF.

V is TRBV19 and J is TRBJ2-7, with D possibly matching TRBD1 (5 bases). V lost 4 bases to trimming and J lost 2 bases, with 12 bases between them. This CDR3 spans 14 amino acids. Germline V lookup: CDR1 LNHDA, CDR2 SQIVND (reference sequence). The DNA of the CDR3 is TGTGCCAGTAGTACGACAGTATCTACCTACGAGCAGTACTTC. As protein: CASSTTVSTYEQYF.

This chain joins TRBV11-2 and TRBJ2-3; weak D call: TRBD2 (5 bases). CDR1 and CDR2 from the germline V gene are SGHAT and FQNNGV. Trimming left V 1 base short and J 7 bases short, with 6 bases between. This CDR3 region has 12 residues. CDR3 sequence reads: CASSLGGNTQYF. DNA for the CDR3: TGTGCCAGCAGCTTAGGAGGGAATACGCAGTATTTT.

The rearrangement joins TRBV19 to TRBJ2-3; 7 bases are a match to TRBD1. V dropped 3 bases and J dropped 3; count of bases not matched to a gene: 3. This CDR3 is built from 14 residues. In germline, CDR1 is LNHDA, CDR2 SQIVND (reference sequence). The CDR3 loop reads CASSIDRVTDTQYF. The CDR3 region has the DNA TGTGCCAGTAGTATCGACAGGGTAACAGATACGCAGTATTTT.

This clone was seen once. Distinct nucleotide sequences in the sample also encode this CDR3. This chain joins TRBV4-3 and TRBJ2-1, with 7 positions matching TRBD2. Trimming at V came to 0 bases and at J to 4 bases, leaving 6 bases not matched to a gene. CDR1 LGHNA and CDR2 YSLEER come from the germline V gene. CDR3 size: 16 residues. The CDR3, as DNA: TGCGCCAGCAGCCAAGATATGGGGGGGAGTTACAATGAGCAGTTCTTC. Amino acid sequence: CASSQDMGGSYNEQFF.

The V and J genes are TRBV4-3 and TRBJ2-7, with 9 positions matching TRBD1. CDR3 length: 14 amino acids. Looked up from germline, CDR1 is LGHNA and CDR2 is YSLEER. The V gene end was trimmed by 5 bases and the J gene end by 3 bases; junction bases not matched to a gene: 5. DNA of the CDR3: TGCGCCAGCAGCGATACGGGACAGGGCTACGAGCAGTACTTC. Translating gives CASSDTGQGYEQYF.

V and J are TRBV19 and TRBJ1-2; unclear D gene. Trimming cost V 3 bases and J 8 bases, with 13 bases left between them. The CDR3 consists of 13 residues. CDR1 and CDR2 from the germline V gene are LNHDA and SQIVND (reference sequence). The CDR3 here is CASSILLGSGYTF. The CDR3 bases are TGTGCCAGTAGTATCCTTCTGGGTAGCGGCTACACCTTC.